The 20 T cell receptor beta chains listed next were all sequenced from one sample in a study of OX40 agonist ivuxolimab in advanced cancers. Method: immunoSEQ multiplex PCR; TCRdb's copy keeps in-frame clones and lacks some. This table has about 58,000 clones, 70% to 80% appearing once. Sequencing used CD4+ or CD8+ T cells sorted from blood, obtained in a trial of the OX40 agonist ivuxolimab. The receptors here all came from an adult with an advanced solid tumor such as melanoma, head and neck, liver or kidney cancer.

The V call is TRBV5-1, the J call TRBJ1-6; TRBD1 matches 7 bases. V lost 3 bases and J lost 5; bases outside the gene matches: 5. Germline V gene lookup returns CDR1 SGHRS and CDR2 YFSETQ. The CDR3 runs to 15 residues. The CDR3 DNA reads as TGCGCCAGCAGCTCGGGACAGACCAATAATTCACCCCTCCACTTT. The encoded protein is CASSSGQTNNSPLHF.

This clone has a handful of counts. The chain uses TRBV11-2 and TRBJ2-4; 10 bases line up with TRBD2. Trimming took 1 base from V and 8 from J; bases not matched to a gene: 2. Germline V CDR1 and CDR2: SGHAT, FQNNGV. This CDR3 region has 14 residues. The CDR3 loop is CASSLALAGDIQYF. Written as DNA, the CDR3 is TGTGCCAGCAGCTTAGCCCTAGCGGGGGACATTCAGTACTTC.

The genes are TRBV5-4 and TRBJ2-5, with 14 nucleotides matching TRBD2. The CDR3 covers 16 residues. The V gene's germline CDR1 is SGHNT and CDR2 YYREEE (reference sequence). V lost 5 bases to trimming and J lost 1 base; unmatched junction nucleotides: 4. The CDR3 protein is CASSLGTSGGQETQYF. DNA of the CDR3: TGTGCCAGCAGTCTCGGGACTAGCGGGGGCCAAGAGACCCAGTACTTC.

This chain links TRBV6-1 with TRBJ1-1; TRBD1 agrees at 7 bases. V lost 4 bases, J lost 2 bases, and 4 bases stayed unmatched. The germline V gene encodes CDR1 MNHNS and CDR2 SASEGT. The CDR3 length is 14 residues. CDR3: CASSGGTDNTEAFF. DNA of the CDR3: TGTGCCAGCAGTGGGGGGACAGACAACACTGAAGCTTTCTTT.

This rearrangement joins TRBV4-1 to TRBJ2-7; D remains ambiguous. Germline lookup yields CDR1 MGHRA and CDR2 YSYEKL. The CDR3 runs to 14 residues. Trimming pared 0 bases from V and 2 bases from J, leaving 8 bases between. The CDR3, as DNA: TGCGCCAGCAGCCAAGATAGAGGCCCCTACGAGCAGTACTTC. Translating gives CASSQDRGPYEQYF.

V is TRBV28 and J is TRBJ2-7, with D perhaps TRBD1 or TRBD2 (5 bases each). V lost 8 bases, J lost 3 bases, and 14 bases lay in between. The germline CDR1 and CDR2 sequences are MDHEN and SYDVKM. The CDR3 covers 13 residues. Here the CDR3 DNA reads TGTGCCAGCCTAAGATTGGGGGACTACGAGCAGTACTTC. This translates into CASLRLGDYEQYF.

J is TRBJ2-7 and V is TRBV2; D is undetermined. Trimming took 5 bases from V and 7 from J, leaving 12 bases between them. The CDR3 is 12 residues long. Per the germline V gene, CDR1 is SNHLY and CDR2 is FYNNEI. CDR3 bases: TGTGCCAGCAGTCATACAGCCTTGGAGCAGTACTTC. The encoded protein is CASSHTALEQYF.

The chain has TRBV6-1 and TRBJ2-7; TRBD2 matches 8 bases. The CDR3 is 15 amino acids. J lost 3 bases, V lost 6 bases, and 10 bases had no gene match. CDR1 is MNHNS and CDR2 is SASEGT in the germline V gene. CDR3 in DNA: TGTGCCAGCAGCTACCTCGAGACTAGCGTCTACGAGCAGTACTTC. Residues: CASSYLETSVYEQYF.

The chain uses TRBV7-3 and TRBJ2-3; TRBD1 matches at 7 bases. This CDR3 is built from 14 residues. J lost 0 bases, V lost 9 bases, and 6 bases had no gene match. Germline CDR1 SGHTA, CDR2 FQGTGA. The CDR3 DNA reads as TGTGCCAGTGCCACAGGGGTAAGCACAGATACGCAGTATTTT. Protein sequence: CASATGVSTDTQYF. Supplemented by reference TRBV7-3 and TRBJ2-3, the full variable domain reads GAGVSQTPSNKVTEKGKYVELRCDPISGHTALYWYRQSLGQGPEFLIYFQGTGAADDSGLPNDRFFAVRPEGSVSTLKIQRTERGDSAVYLCASATGVSTDTQYFGPGTRLTVL.

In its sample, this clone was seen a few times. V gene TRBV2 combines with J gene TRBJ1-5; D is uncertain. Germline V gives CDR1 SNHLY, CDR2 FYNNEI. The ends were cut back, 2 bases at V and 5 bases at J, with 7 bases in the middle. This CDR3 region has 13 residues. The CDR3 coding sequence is TGTGCCAGCAGTGAATTGTCGCATCAGCCCCAGCATTTT. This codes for CASSELSHQPQHF.

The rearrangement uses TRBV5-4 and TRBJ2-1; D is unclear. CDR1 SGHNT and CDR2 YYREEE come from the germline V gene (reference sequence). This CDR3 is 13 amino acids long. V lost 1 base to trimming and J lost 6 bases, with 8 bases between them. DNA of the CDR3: TGTGCCAGCAGCTTGAAAGCGCGCAATGAGCAGTTCTTC. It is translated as CASSLKARNEQFF.

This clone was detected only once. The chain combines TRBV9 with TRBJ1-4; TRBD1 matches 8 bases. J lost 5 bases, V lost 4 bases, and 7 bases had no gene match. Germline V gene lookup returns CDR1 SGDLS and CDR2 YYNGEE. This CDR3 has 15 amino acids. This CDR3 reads CASSRRTGLNEKLFF. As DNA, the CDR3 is TGTGCCAGCAGCCGACGGACAGGGCTGAATGAAAAACTGTTTTTT.

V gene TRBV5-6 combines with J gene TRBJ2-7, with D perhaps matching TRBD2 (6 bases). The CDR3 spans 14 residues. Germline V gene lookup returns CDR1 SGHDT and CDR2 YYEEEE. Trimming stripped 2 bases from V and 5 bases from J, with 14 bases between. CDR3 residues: CASSLMGLPDEQYF. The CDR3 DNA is TGTGCCAGCAGCTTAATGGGACTTCCGGACGAGCAGTACTTC. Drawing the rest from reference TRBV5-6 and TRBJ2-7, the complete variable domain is DAGVTQSPTHLIKTRGQQVTLRCSPKSGHDTVSWYQQALGQGPQFIFQYYEEEERQRGNFPDRFSGHQFPNYSSELNVNALLLGDSALYLCASSLMGLPDEQYFGPGTRLTVT.

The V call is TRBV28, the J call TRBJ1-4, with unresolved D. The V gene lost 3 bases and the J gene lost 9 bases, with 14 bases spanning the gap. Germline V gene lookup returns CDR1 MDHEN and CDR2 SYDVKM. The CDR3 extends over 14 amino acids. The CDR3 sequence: CASSLLVTGQKLFF. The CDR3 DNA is TGTGCCAGCAGTTTGTTAGTCACCGGACAAAAACTGTTTTTT.

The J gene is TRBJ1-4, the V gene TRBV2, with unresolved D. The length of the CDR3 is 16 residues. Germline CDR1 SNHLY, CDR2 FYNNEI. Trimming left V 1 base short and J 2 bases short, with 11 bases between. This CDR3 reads CASSEVWTPTNEKLFF. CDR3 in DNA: TGTGCCAGCAGTGAAGTTTGGACGCCCACTAATGAAAAACTGTTTTTT.

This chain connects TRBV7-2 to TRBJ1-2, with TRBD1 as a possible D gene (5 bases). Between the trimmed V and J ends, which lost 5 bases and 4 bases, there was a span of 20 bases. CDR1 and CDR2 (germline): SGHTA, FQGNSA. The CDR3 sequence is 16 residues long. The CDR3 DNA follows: TGTGCCAGCAGCCTCGGAGGTGGGCAGGGAGCCTATGGCTACACCTTC. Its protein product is CASSLGGGQGAYGYTF.

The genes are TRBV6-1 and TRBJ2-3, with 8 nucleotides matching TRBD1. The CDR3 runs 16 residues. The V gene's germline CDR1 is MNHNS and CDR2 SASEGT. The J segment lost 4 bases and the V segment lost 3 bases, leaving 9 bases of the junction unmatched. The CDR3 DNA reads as TGTGCCAGCAGTGATCTTGACAGGGGACCGGCAGATACGCAGTATTTT. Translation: CASSDLDRGPADTQYF.

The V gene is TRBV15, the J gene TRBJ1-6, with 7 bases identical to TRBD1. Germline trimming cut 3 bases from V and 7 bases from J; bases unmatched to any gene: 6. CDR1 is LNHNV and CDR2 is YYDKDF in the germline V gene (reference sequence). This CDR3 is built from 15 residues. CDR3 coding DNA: TGTGCCACCAGCAGGACTCGACAGGGAAATTCACCCCTCCACTTT. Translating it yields CATSRTRQGNSPLHF.

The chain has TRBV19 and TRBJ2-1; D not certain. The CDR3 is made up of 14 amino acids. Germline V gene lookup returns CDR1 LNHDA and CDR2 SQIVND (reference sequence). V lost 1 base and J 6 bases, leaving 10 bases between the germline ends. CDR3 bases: TGTGCCAGTAGTATAGTAAGGGCTAGCAATGAGCAGTTCTTC. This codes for CASSIVRASNEQFF.

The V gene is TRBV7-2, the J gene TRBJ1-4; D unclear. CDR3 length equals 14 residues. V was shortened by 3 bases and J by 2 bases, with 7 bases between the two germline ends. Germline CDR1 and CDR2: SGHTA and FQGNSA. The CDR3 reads CASSLRGTNEKLFF. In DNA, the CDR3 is TGTGCCAGCAGCTTGCGGGGTACTAATGAAAAACTGTTTTTT.